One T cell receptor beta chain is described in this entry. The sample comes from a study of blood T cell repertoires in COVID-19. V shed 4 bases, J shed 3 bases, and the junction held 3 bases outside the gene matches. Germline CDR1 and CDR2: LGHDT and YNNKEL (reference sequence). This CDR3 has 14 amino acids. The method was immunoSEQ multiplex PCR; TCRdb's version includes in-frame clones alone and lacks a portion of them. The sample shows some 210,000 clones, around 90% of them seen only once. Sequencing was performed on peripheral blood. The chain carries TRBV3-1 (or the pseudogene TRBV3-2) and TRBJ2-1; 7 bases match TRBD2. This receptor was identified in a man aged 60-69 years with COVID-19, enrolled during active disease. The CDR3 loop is CASSPRDYYNEQFF. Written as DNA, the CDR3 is TGTGCCAGCAGCCCCCGGGACTACTACAATGAGCAGTTCTTC.